These T cell receptor beta chains were read from a single sample in a study of T cell responses to AZD1222 COVID-19 vaccine. The assay was immunoSEQ multiplex PCR, and TCRdb's table has in-frame clones only and misses some. The sample includes 100,000 or so clones, about 90% of them seen just once. Sequenced material: peripheral blood, taken 28 days after the second AZD1222 dose. These receptors were collected from an adult who received the AZD1222 COVID-19 vaccine. Each CDR3 is given with its conserved first and last residue. Each record gives: V gene, D gene, clone size, J gene, CDR3 DNA, CDR3 protein. The D gene is left open where the match is weak. The listing skips clone size in some rows; elsewhere it reads once, few, many or a size class.

v_call: TRBV5-1
d_call: -
clone_size: -
j_call: TRBJ2-1
cdr3_nt: TGCGCCAGCAGCTTGTTTACTACAGAACGAAACAATGAGCAGTTCTTC
cdr3_aa: CASSLFTTERNNEQFF

v_call: TRBV30
d_call: -
clone_size: -
j_call: TRBJ1-1
cdr3_nt: TGTGCCTGGTCGCAGGCGAGCACTGAAGCTTTCTTT
cdr3_aa: CAWSQASTEAFF

v_call: TRBV13
d_call: -
clone_size: -
j_call: TRBJ1-6
cdr3_nt: TGTGCCAGCAGCTTAGCTACAGGCTCACCCCTCCACTTT
cdr3_aa: CASSLATGSPLHF

v_call: TRBV20-1
d_call: -
clone_size: -
j_call: TRBJ2-3
cdr3_nt: TGCAGAGTCGGGAACGAAGATACGCAGTATTTT
cdr3_aa: CRVGNEDTQYF

v_call: TRBV20-1
d_call: TRBD2
clone_size: -
j_call: TRBJ2-2
cdr3_nt: TGCAGTGCTAGTTTTCTAGCGGGGGGCGACGGGGAGCTGTTTTTT
cdr3_aa: CSASFLAGGDGELFF

v_call: TRBV9
d_call: TRBD2
clone_size: -
j_call: TRBJ2-5
cdr3_nt: TGTGCCAGCAGCGCCTCACTAGCGGGGGGGGAGACCCAGTACTTC
cdr3_aa: CASSASLAGGETQYF

v_call: TRBV7-9
d_call: -
clone_size: -
j_call: TRBJ1-5
cdr3_nt: TGTGCCAGCAGCTCGGTCCCTAATCAGCCCCAGCATTTT
cdr3_aa: CASSSVPNQPQHF

v_call: TRBV2
d_call: -
clone_size: few
j_call: TRBJ2-2
cdr3_nt: TGTGCCAGCAGTGCAACCGGGGAGCTGTTTTTT
cdr3_aa: CASSATGELFF

v_call: TRBV28
d_call: TRBD2
clone_size: -
j_call: TRBJ2-1
cdr3_nt: TGTGCCAGCAGTTTTGTCCTAGCGGGAGAAAATGAGCAGTTCTTC
cdr3_aa: CASSFVLAGENEQFF

v_call: TRBV20-1
d_call: -
clone_size: once
j_call: TRBJ1-1
cdr3_nt: TGCAGTGCTAGTACTTCCGGGAACACTGAAGCTTTCTTT
cdr3_aa: CSASTSGNTEAFF

v_call: TRBV6-5
d_call: -
clone_size: -
j_call: TRBJ1-5
cdr3_nt: TGTGCCAGCAGTTCCCAGGGGTTCAATCAGCCCCAGCATTTT
cdr3_aa: CASSSQGFNQPQHF

v_call: TRBV27
d_call: TRBD1
clone_size: -
j_call: TRBJ1-1
cdr3_nt: TGTGCCAGCAGTTTAAGGGGGCGCGAGAACACTGAAGCTTTCTTT
cdr3_aa: CASSLRGRENTEAFF

v_call: TRBV19
d_call: -
clone_size: -
j_call: TRBJ1-2
cdr3_nt: TGTGCCAGTAGTATGTCACTGCACAGAGGCGCTAACTATGGCTACACCTTC
cdr3_aa: CASSMSLHRGANYGYTF

v_call: TRBV6-5
d_call: -
clone_size: once
j_call: TRBJ1-4
cdr3_nt: TGTGCCAGCAGTTACTGGAGGGGAACTAATGAAAAACTGTTTTTT
cdr3_aa: CASSYWRGTNEKLFF

v_call: TRBV7-2
d_call: -
clone_size: -
j_call: TRBJ2-5
cdr3_nt: TGTGCCAGCAGCTTAGGCCCACAAGAGACCCAGTACTTC
cdr3_aa: CASSLGPQETQYF

v_call: TRBV28
d_call: -
clone_size: once
j_call: TRBJ1-2
cdr3_nt: TGTGCCAGCAGTGGGAGGGCTCTCGTCTATGGCTACACCTTC
cdr3_aa: CASSGRALVYGYTF

v_call: TRBV6-6
d_call: -
clone_size: once
j_call: TRBJ1-5
cdr3_nt: TGTGCCAGCAGGCGGGACACGTTGAATCAGCCCCAGCATTTT
cdr3_aa: CASRRDTLNQPQHF

v_call: TRBV7-2
d_call: -
clone_size: -
j_call: TRBJ2-4
cdr3_nt: TGTGCCAGCAGCTCCCTCGGCAAAAACATTCAGTACTTC
cdr3_aa: CASSSLGKNIQYF

v_call: TRBV28
d_call: TRBD1
clone_size: -
j_call: TRBJ1-3
cdr3_nt: TGTGCCAGCCGTCCAGGGGGTAGTGGAAACACCATATATTTT
cdr3_aa: CASRPGGSGNTIYF

v_call: TRBV28
d_call: -
clone_size: -
j_call: TRBJ1-1
cdr3_nt: TGTGCCAGCAGGGCAGGGCCCCTTGAAGCTTTCTTT
cdr3_aa: CASRAGPLEAFF

v_call: TRBV5-4
d_call: -
clone_size: once
j_call: TRBJ2-1
cdr3_nt: TGTGCCGTTCTGGCTGGGGCGCCCTCCTACAATGAGCAGTTCTTC
cdr3_aa: CAVLAGAPSYNEQFF

v_call: TRBV7-3
d_call: TRBD2
clone_size: -
j_call: TRBJ2-3
cdr3_nt: TGTGCCAGCAGCCGGGCGGGGGTACGCACAGATACGCAGTATTTT
cdr3_aa: CASSRAGVRTDTQYF

v_call: TRBV9
d_call: -
clone_size: -
j_call: TRBJ2-5
cdr3_nt: TGTGCCAGCAGCGGTAATGAGGAGACCCAGTACTTC
cdr3_aa: CASSGNEETQYF

v_call: TRBV28
d_call: -
clone_size: -
j_call: TRBJ2-5
cdr3_nt: TGTGCCAGCAGTTTAAGTCAGGGTGAGACCCAGTACTTC
cdr3_aa: CASSLSQGETQYF

v_call: TRBV7-9
d_call: -
clone_size: -
j_call: TRBJ1-3
cdr3_nt: TGTGCCAGCAGCTTAAGCTCTGGAAACACCATATATTTT
cdr3_aa: CASSLSSGNTIYF

v_call: TRBV6-2/TRBV6-3
d_call: TRBD2
clone_size: -
j_call: TRBJ2-1
cdr3_nt: TGTGCCAGCAGTTACTCGACGGACCCGGCGGGAGGGTCACGGTACAATGAGCAGTTCTTC
cdr3_aa: CASSYSTDPAGGSRYNEQFF

v_call: TRBV7-9
d_call: -
clone_size: -
j_call: TRBJ1-5
cdr3_nt: TGTGCCAGCAGCTTAGGAGGGGGGGCGTCGGGGCCCCAGCATTTT
cdr3_aa: CASSLGGGASGPQHF

v_call: TRBV5-5
d_call: TRBD2
clone_size: -
j_call: TRBJ2-3
cdr3_nt: TGTGCCAGCAGCAACTCCGACCTTAGCGGGACCTACACAGATACGCAGTATTTT
cdr3_aa: CASSNSDLSGTYTDTQYF

v_call: TRBV15
d_call: -
clone_size: -
j_call: TRBJ1-5
cdr3_nt: TGTGCCACCAGCAGTAGGGTGATTGGTCAGCCCCAGCATTTT
cdr3_aa: CATSSRVIGQPQHF

v_call: TRBV6-2/TRBV6-3
d_call: -
clone_size: -
j_call: TRBJ1-2
cdr3_nt: TGTGCCAGCAGCGGCCGGGGCTTCAACTATGGCTACACCTTC
cdr3_aa: CASSGRGFNYGYTF

v_call: TRBV29-1
d_call: -
clone_size: -
j_call: TRBJ2-7
cdr3_nt: TGCAGCGTTGAGAGCGAGACAGCCCTCTACGAGCAGTACTTC
cdr3_aa: CSVESETALYEQYF